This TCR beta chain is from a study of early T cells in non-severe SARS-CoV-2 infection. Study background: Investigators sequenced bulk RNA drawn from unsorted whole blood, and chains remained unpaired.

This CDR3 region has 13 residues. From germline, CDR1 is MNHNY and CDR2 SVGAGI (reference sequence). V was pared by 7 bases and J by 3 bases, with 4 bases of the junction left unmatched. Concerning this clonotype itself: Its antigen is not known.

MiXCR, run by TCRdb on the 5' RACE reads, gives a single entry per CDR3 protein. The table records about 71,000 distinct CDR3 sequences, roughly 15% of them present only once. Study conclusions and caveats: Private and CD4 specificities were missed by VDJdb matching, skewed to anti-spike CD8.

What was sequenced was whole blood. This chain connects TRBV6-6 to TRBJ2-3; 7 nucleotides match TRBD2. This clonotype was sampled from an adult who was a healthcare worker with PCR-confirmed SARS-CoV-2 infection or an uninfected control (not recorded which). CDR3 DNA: TGTGCCAGCATCCCCGGGGGGACAGATACGCAGTATTTT. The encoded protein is CASIPGGTDTQYF.